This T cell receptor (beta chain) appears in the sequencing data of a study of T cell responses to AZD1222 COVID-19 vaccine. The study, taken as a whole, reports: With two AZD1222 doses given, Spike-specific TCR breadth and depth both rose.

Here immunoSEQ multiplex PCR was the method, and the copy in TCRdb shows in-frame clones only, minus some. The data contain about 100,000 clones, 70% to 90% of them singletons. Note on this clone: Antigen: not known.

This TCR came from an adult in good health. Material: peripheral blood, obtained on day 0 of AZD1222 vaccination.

The chain's CDR3 is CASSIDYRGGETQYF. As DNA, the CDR3 is TGTGCCAGTAGTATAGATTACAGGGGAGGAGAGACCCAGTACTTC. V and J are TRBV19 and TRBJ2-5, with a possible D match to TRBD1 (7 bases). V dropped 0 bases and J dropped 4 bases, with 12 bases sitting between them. The CDR3 consists of 15 residues. CDR1 is LNHDA and CDR2 is SQIVND in the germline V gene (reference sequence).